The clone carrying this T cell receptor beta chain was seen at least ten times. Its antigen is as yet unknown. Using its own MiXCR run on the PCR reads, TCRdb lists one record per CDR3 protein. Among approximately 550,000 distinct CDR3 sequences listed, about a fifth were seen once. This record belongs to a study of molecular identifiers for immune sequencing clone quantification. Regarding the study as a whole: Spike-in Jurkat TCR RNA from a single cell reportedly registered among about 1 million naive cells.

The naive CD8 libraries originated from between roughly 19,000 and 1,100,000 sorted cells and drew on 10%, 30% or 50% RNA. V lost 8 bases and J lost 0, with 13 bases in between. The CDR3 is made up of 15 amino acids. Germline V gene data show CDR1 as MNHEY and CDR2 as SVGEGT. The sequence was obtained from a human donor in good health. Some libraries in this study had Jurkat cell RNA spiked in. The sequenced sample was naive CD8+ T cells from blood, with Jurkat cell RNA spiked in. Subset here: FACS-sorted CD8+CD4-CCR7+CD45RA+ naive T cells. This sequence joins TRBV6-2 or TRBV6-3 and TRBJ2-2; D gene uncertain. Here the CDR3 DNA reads TGTGCCAGCTTTTTAGGCACTACGAACACCGGGGAGCTGTTTTTT. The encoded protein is CASFLGTTNTGELFF.